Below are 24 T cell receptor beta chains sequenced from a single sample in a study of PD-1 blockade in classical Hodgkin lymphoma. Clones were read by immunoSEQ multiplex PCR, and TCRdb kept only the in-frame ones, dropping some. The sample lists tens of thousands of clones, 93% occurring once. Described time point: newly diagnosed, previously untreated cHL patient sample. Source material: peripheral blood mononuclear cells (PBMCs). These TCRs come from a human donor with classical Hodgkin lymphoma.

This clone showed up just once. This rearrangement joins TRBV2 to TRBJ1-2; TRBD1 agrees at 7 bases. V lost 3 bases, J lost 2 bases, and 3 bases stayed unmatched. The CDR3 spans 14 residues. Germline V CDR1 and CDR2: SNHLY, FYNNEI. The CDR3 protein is CASSDRGANYGYTF. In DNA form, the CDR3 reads TGTGCCAGCAGTGACAGGGGGGCGAACTATGGCTACACCTTC.

In DNA form, the CDR3 reads TGTGCCAGCAGTACGGACAGTTTAGCCAAAAACATTCAGTACTTC. Translated, it gives CASSTDSLAKNIQYF. The chain links TRBV28 to TRBJ2-4, with a possible D match to TRBD1 (6 bases). The germline V and J ends were trimmed by 5 bases and 0 bases, with 11 bases remaining between them. In germline, CDR1 is MDHEN, CDR2 SYDVKM. The CDR3 contains 15 residues.

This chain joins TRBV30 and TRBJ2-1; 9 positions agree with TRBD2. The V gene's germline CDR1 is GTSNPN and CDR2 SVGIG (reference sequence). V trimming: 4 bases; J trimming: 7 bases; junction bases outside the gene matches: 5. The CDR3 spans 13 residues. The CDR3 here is CAWTVAGVNEQFF. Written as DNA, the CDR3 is TGTGCCTGGACAGTAGCGGGAGTAAATGAGCAGTTCTTC.

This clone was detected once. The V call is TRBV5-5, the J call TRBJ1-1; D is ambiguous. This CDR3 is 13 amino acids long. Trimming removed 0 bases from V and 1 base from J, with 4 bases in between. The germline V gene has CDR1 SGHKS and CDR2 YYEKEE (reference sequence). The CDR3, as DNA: TGTGCCAGCAGCTTGGTCCCGAACACTGAAGCTTTCTTT. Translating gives CASSLVPNTEAFF.

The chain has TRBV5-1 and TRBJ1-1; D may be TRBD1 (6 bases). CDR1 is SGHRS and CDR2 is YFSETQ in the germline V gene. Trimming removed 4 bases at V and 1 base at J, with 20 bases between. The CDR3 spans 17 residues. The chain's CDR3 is CASSGFSGGQKNTEAFF. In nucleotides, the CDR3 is TGCGCCAGCAGCGGCTTCTCCGGGGGCCAGAAGAACACTGAAGCTTTCTTT.

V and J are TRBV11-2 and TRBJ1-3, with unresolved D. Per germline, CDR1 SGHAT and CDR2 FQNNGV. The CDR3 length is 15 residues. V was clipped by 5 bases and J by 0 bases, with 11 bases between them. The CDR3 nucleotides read TGTGCCAGCAGCCTACGACGGCTCTCTGGAAACACCATATATTTT. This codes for CASSLRRLSGNTIYF.

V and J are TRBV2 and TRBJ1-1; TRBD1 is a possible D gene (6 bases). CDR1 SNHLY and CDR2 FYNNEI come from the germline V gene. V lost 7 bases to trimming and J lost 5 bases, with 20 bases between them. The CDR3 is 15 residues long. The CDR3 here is CASNPQGRGGTEAFF. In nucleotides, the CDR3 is TGTGCCAGCAACCCACAGGGCAGGGGAGGGACTGAAGCTTTCTTT.

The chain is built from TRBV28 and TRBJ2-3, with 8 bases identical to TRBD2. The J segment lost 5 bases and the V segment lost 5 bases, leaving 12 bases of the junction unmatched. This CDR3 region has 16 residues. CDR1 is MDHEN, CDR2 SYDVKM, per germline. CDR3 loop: CASSPLPQSGRDTQYF. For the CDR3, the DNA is TGTGCCAGCAGTCCTCTCCCCCAGAGCGGGAGAGATACGCAGTATTTT.

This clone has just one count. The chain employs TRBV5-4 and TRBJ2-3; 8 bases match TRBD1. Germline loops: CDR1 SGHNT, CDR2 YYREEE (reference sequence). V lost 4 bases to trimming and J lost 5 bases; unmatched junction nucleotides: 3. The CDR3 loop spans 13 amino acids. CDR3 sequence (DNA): TGTGCCAGCAGCGGAACAGGGGGAGATACGCAGTATTTT. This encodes CASSGTGGDTQYF.

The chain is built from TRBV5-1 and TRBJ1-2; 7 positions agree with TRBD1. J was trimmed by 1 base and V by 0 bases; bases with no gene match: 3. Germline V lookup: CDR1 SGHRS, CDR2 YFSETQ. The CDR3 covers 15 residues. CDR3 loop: CASSLETGFNYGYTF. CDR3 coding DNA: TGCGCCAGCAGCTTGGAGACAGGGTTTAACTATGGCTACACCTTC.

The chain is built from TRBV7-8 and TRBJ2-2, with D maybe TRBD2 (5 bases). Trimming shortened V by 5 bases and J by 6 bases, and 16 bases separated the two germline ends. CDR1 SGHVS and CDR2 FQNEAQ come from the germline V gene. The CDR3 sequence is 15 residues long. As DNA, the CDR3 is TGTGCCAGCAGCACCAAAGGCAGGCGGGCCGGGGAGCTGTTTTTT. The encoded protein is CASSTKGRRAGELFF.

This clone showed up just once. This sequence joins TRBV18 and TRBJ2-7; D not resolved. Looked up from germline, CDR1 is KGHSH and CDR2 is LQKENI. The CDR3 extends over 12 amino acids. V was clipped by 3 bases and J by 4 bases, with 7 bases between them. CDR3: CASSPTVYEQYF. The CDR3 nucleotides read TGTGCCAGCTCACCTACCGTGTACGAGCAGTACTTC.

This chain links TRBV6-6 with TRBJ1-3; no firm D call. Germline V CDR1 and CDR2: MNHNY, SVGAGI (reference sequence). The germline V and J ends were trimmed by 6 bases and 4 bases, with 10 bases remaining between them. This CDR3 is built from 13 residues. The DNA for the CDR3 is TGTGCCAGCAGGGACGGTGCGGGAAACACCATATATTTT. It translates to CASRDGAGNTIYF.

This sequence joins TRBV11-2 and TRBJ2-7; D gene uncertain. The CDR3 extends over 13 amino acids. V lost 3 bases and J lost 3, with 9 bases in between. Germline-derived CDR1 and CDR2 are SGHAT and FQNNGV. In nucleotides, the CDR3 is TGTGCCAGCAGCTTTCGTGGAGTCTACGAGCAGTACTTC. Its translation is CASSFRGVYEQYF.

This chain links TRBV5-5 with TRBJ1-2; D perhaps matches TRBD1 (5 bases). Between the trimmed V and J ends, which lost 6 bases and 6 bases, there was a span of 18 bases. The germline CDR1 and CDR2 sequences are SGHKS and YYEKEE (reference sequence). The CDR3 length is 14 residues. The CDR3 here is CASMTAGTWDGYTF. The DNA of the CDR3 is TGTGCCAGCATGACGGCCGGGACCTGGGATGGCTACACCTTC.

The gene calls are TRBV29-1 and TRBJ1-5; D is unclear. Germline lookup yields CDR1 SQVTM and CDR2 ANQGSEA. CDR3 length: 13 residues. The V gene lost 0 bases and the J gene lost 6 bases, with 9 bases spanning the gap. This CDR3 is CSVEEGFRQPQHF. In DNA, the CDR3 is TGCAGCGTTGAAGAGGGCTTCCGTCAGCCCCAGCATTTT.

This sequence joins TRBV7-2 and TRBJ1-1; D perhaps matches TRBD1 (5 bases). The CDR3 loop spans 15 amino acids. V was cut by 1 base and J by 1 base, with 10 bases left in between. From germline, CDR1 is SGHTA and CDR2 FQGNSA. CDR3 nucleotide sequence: TGTGCCAGCAGCTTAGATAGTAGGGGGAACACTGAAGCTTTCTTT. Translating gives CASSLDSRGNTEAFF.

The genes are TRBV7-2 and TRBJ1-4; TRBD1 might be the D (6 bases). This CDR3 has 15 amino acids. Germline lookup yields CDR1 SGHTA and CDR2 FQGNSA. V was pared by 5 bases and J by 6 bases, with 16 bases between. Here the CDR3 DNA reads TGTGCCAGCAGCCGAGGGGGGGCCTGGGATGAAAAACTGTTTTTT. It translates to CASSRGGAWDEKLFF.

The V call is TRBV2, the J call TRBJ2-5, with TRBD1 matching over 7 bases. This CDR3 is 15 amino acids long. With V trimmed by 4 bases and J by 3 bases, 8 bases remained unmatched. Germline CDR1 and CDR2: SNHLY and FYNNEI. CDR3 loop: CASSGNRGKKETQYF. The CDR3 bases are TGTGCCAGCAGTGGGAACAGGGGAAAGAAAGAGACCCAGTACTTC.

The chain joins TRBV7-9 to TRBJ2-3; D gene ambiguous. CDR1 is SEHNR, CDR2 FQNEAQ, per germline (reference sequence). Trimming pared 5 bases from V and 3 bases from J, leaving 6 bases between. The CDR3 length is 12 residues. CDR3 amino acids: CASSRATDTQYF. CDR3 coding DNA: TGTGCCAGCAGCCGAGCGACAGATACGCAGTATTTT.

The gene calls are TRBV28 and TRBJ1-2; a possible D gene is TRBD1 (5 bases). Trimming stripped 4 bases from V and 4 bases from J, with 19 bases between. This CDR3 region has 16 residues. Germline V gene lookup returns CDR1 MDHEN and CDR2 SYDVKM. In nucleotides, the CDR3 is TGTGCCAGCAGTTCCACACGGCCGGGGGGATCCTATGGCTACACCTTC. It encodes CASSSTRPGGSYGYTF.

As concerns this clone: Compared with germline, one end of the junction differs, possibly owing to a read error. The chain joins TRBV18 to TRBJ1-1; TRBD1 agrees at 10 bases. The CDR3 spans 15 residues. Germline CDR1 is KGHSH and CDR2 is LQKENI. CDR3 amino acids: CASSASGQGNSEAFF. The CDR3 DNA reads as TGTGCCAGCTCCGCATCGGGACAGGGGAACTCTGAAGCTTTCTTT.

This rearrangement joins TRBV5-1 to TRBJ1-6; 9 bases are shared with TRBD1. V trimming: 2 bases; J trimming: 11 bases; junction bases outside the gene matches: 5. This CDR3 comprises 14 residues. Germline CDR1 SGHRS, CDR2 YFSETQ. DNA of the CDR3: TGCGCCAGCAGCTTAATGGGACAGGGTACACCCCTCCACTTT. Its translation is CASSLMGQGTPLHF.

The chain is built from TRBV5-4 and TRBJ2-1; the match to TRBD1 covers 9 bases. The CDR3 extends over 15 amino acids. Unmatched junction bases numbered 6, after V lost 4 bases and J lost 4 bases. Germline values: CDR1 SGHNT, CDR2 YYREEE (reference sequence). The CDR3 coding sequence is TGTGCCAGCAGCGCCCTTGACAGGGGGTACAATGAGCAGTTCTTC. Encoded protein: CASSALDRGYNEQFF.